This T cell receptor (beta chain) was observed in a study of cytomegalovirus exposure and HLA in healthy donors (dated by TCRdb to 2016 to 2017). About the full investigation: An earlier analysis of several hundred of the donors reported roughly 300 Gb of sequence data and around 120 million unique TCR beta sequences obtained from some 200 million T cells. An early release covering approximately 600 HLA-typed donors comprised about 290 gigabases of sequencing data and some 79 million unique TCR sequences. Among the roughly 390 genotyped donors, approximately 77% belonged to the genetic ancestry cluster associated with self-reported Caucasian donors. The study aimed to test whether signatures of past pathogen exposure could be identified by cataloging public T cell receptors. Using immunosequencing, the study profiled T cell repertoires from 500 to 800 subjects and related those repertoires to cytomegalovirus serostatus. Besides the first cohort of under 700 subjects, a separate validation cohort made up of 120 different subjects was used. The study combined high-throughput TCR immunosequencing, statistical association of individual TCRs with disease status, and machine learning to predict cytomegalovirus infection status. In a later analysis, previously published TCR beta repertoires from several hundred donors were re-analyzed and high-resolution HLA genotyping was added so that TCR occurrence patterns could be studied. The later analysis used no new phenotypic data to find candidate immune exposures, relying instead on TCR beta sequences and their occurrence across donors. An earlier analysis of more than 450 of the donors used high-throughput TCR beta sequencing to judge whether each TCR beta V gene segment behaved as functional or pseudogenic. Donor age, sex, ethnicity and CMV serostatus were compiled together with the repertoire data. A later genetic analysis used genome-wide SNP genotypes for about 60% of the roughly 700 donors, treating that subset as a discovery cohort. All discovery cohort repertoires had been generated using a single sequencing platform. Both class I and class II loci were covered by HLA typing, at four-digit resolution. Typing coverage varied by locus: about 620-630 donors for A, B, C, DRB1 and DQB1; more than 500 for DQA1; over 600 for DPA1; about 450 for DPB1. Because of strong linkage in the cohort, four or five DR-DQ haplotypes were treated as single units for association and clustering. Among 398 genotyped donors of the cohort, an average of approximately 220,000 unique TCR beta nucleotide sequences was sequenced per donor, of which 15% to 20% were non-productive. Study-wide findings and limitations: Because counts were too low, about 15 rarely observed V segments, including chromosome 9 orphons, were left out of the earlier analysis of a few hundred of the donors. For the cohort, immune exposure information was limited to CMV serostatus. HLA typing was unavailable for some donors at each locus, so association tests used only the typed subset. According to a later analysis, TCR association rates differed among HLA loci, with DRB1 alleles showing the most associated TCRs and HLA-C alleles showing the fewest. In both the original and validation cohorts, the classifier was reported to diagnose cytomegalovirus status with high specificity and sensitivity. An earlier analysis of 450 to 750 of the donors showed that most TCR beta V segments appeared in productive rearrangements either about 87% or about 30% of the time, which broadly matched IMGT annotations. It was suggested by the authors that the approach could potentially be generalized to other disease states and immunological phenotypes. Most CMV-associated TCR beta chains appeared to be HLA-restricted in a later analysis, and the HLA associations seemed to be driven largely by CMV exposure. Compared with the approximately 670-donor mean, donors in an Asian-associated ancestry cluster had fewer N-insertions in productive TCRs, according to a later genetic analysis. Linkage disequilibrium might explain the correlated functional status among segregating V segments, but an unknown experimental factor could not be ruled out. The sequencing pipeline was judged likely to have produced a cluster of highly shared sequence variants as a technical artifact. Specific HLA alleles were associated with roughly 17,000 TCR beta sequences at a false discovery rate of 0.05 in a later analysis. A later analysis reported that several top co-occurrence clusters appeared linked to parvovirus B19, influenza, CMV and Epstein-Barr virus. In a later analysis, HLA-associated TCR beta chains showed more clonal expansion and lower generation probabilities than non-associated chains that were equally common. V-gene and J-gene trimming of TCR beta chains was associated with a missense DCLRE1C variant in a later genetic analysis, and the association was replicated in an independent cohort. The presence/absence analyses assumed that sequencing depth was roughly uniform across donors, and that assumption may not be true. In vitro tests confirmed that three of the cytomegalovirus-associated TCR beta chains recognize cytomegalovirus antigens. In the study, some 160 TCR beta chains were listed as associated with cytomegalovirus. A further reported finding was that TCR beta sequences accurately predicted the HLA-A and HLA-B alleles for most subjects in the first cohort. In this cohort, only TCR beta chains were sequenced, and detectable features were limited by the absence of alpha or paired-chain data. Most TCR sequences were seen in very few donors, while some public TCRs were found in many individuals. When HLA alleles, especially DR and DQ, strongly co-occurred, attributing TCR associations to individual alleles was difficult.

This clone was seen once. Its antigen is currently not known. No base quality values were provided; no much bigger clone lies one nucleotide off. Library preparation used the immunoSEQ multiplex PCR assay. For the multiplex PCR, a mixture combining 60 forward primers for TCR Vbeta segments and 13 reverse primers for TCR Jbeta segments was used. Amplification of the CDR3 region of rearranged TCR beta genes was performed with a multiplex PCR assay on genomic DNA. Amplified TCR beta libraries were sequenced as 87-base-pair reads on the Illumina HiSeq System. For the original study's pipeline: In a later analysis, tens of millions of unique TCR beta chains were counted across the 650 to 750 repertoires, and roughly 11 million of these chains were shared by at least two donors. Raw reads were error-corrected and collapsed into unique sequences by a nearest-neighbor algorithm in which closely related sequences were merged to remove PCR and sequencing errors. V, D and J gene segments were assigned by aligning CDR3 sequences to IMGT reference sequences. For a sequence to be retained, a match of at least six nucleotides was required to both a V gene segment and a J gene segment. Rearrangements were called productive when the CDR3 lacked stop codons and stayed in frame with V and J; all others were non-productive. Following IMGT convention, CDR3 was defined as the stretch from the second conserved V-encoded cysteine to the conserved J-encoded phenylalanine. The earlier analysis of 500 to 600 of the donors excluded sequences that lacked an unambiguous match to a single V gene segment. In an earlier analysis of several hundred of the donors, V segments were called functional above 56.7% productive rearrangements and were called segregating when the between-donor standard deviation exceeded 5%. To diagnose cytomegalovirus status from the catalog of TCR beta chain sequences, a statistical classification framework was built. In a later analysis, TCR nucleotide sequences were compared against IMGT/GENE-DB human TR gene sequences so that V and J genes could be assigned. Using the TCRdist pipeline, a later analysis assigned CDR3 sequences along with most-parsimonious VDJ recombination scenarios. In a later analysis, every TCR beta chain was defined by the combination of its CDR3 amino acid sequence and its V-gene family, and reads without a unique V-gene family were dropped. To address suspected cross-contamination and a sequencing artifact, a later analysis removed a few hundred highly shared, low-generation-probability nucleotide sequences. For each public chain, a later analysis derived a clonal expansion index from normalized ranks of inferred template counts within each repertoire. In a later analysis, generation probabilities were computed with a VDJ recombination model fitted to out-of-frame rearrangements, and the resulting probabilities were checked against IGoR. Hypergeometric tests were used in a later analysis to score TCR-TCR, TCR-HLA and TCR-CMV co-occurrence, with a repertoire-size bias correction applied to the TCR pairs. False discovery rates were estimated in a later analysis by permuting HLA or CMV assignments 20 times. In a later analysis, co-occurring TCRs were grouped with DBSCAN, and TCRdist sequence similarity was added when clustering was performed within HLA-allele-positive subsets. Repertoires with fewer than 30,000 or more than 120,000 public chains, plus five repertoires with anomalous nucleotide sharing, were excluded from co-occurrence clustering. TCRdb provides this immuneACCESS table in a form limited to in-frame rearrangements. Some clones are lacking; in checked studies, under half of them reflect an unresolved V gene, and why the rest are absent is not known. V and J calls and clone size follow that table, whereas D and trimming were derived from the DNA. The sample table records 90,000 to 100,000 clones; approximately 81% of these occur just once. Of the sample, about 3% is held by the ten largest clones.

The cohort comprised around 700 healthy bone marrow donors. Cohort members were all nominally healthy when sampled, although unrecorded immune exposures were likely present. The donor tested CMV seronegative and was one of the 352 seronegative cohort members. Every donor gave a peripheral blood sample, and the peripheral blood mononuclear cells from that sample were used for TCR beta sequencing. The Qiagen DNeasy Blood Extraction Kit was used to extract genomic DNA from the blood cell samples. Sequenced input: PBMCs. The TCR sequence derives from a woman aged 35 to 49 in good health and CMV-seronegative.

The encoded CDR3 is CSPFPLWAREKYEQYF. The DNA sequence is as follows: TGCAGTCCCTTTCCTCTATGGGCACGGGAAAAATACGAGCAGTACTTC. The receptor chain draws on TRBV29-1 and TRBJ2-7, and the D gene may be TRBD2, 5 bases matching. Per the germline V gene, SQVTM is the CDR1 and ANQGSEA is the CDR2. Taken from cysteine to phenylalanine, the CDR3 has 16 residues. Only the CDR3 DNA is retained, 48 bases long and in frame from the first base.